This TCR beta chain came from a study of response to subunit inactivated influenza vaccine. MiXCR, run by TCRdb on the RT-PCR reads, gives a single entry per CDR3 protein. The repertoire holds about 610,000 distinct CDR3 sequences, with 13% to 15% as singletons. Concerning this clonotype: Its specificity is unknown.

The V and J ends lost 2 bases and 4 bases respectively, with 15 bases between them. Germline lookup yields CDR1 SGHTA and CDR2 FQGNSA. CDR3 size: 17 residues. Points from the study as a whole: It was suggested by the authors that few new T cells are recruited by each seasonal influenza vaccination.

The sample consisted of PBMCs from blood, taken 12 days after vaccination. V gene TRBV7-2 combines with J gene TRBJ2-6; no firm D call. The source of this sequence is a man aged 45 to 65 who received an inactivated influenza vaccine. CDR3 nucleotides: TGTGCCAGCAGCTTAACAGCAATCCAAATAGGGGCCAACGTCCTGACTTTC. This codes for CASSLTAIQIGANVLTF.